This T cell receptor beta chain was identified during a study of blood T cell repertoires in COVID-19. In germline, CDR1 is SGHAT, CDR2 FQNNGV. This CDR3 comprises 15 residues. V dropped 1 base and J dropped 4 bases, with 11 bases sitting between them. Repertoires were generated with immunoSEQ multiplex PCR, while TCRdb's copy carries only in-frame clones and drops some. The sample has about 280,000 clones, roughly 89% seen once; the top ten hold about 1.5%. Participants came from about 24 US areas, aged about 18 to 95 years. This TCR was recovered from a young woman with acute COVID-19. This rearrangement joins TRBV11-2 to TRBJ1-3, with D possibly TRBD1 on 5 matching bases. Material: PBMCs or T cells enriched from blood (not recorded which). CDR3 DNA: TGTGCCAGCAGCTTAGCCGTAGGGGCCGGAAACACCATATATTTT. Amino acids: CASSLAVGAGNTIYF.